The TCR beta chain under discussion was sequenced for a study of monozygotic twins with cystic fibrosis. Assay: immunoSEQ multiplex PCR; the TCRdb copy retains only in-frame clones and omits some. The repertoire holds approximately 24,000 clones, with roughly 96% as singletons. The germline V gene encodes CDR1 SGHTA and CDR2 FQGTGA. Trimming cost V 0 bases and J 4 bases, with 13 bases left between them. The CDR3 covers 15 residues. Note on this clone: Its antigen is still unknown.

Study-wide findings and caveats: In 13 of 16 pairs, V gene usage was closest to the co-twin's.

This rearrangement joins TRBV7-3 to TRBJ2-7; D is perhaps TRBD2 (7 bases). This clonotype was sampled from a girl between 2 and 10 years old with cystic fibrosis. Sample: blood. This chain's CDR3 is CASSLTAGGPYEQYF. In DNA form, the CDR3 reads TGTGCCAGCAGCTTAACCGCCGGGGGGCCTTACGAGCAGTACTTC.